Following are 11 T cell receptor beta chains from one sample sequenced in a study of T cell changes during pregnancy in multiple sclerosis. Only in-frame clones appear in the TCRdb table, and some are missing; sequencing was by immunoSEQ multiplex PCR. The repertoire holds over 50,000 clones, with around 87% as singletons. The sequenced material came from peripheral blood from another person, used as feeder cells. These receptors all stem from a human donor whose cells served as feeder cells for cultures in a pregnancy study.

This clone has just a few counts. This sequence joins TRBV9 and TRBJ2-1; unclear D gene. This CDR3 is 16 amino acids long. The V end lost 1 base, the J end lost 4 bases, and 15 bases lay between the germline ends. The germline CDR1 and CDR2 sequences are SGDLS and YYNGEE. CDR3 sequence reads: CASSVFAPDGYNEQFF. The CDR3 region has the DNA TGTGCCAGCAGCGTATTTGCACCGGACGGGTACAATGAGCAGTTCTTC.

This clone occurred a few times. The chain recombines TRBV5-1 with TRBJ2-3, with no clear D. Germline V gene sequence: CDR1 SGHRS, CDR2 YFSETQ. The CDR3 has 14 residues. V lost 3 bases and J 4 bases, leaving 12 bases between the germline ends. CDR3 coding DNA: TGCGCCAGCAGCTACGATAATGGTGCAGATACGCAGTATTTT. Its protein product is CASSYDNGADTQYF. The complete variable domain, with remaining parts taken from reference TRBV5-1 and TRBJ2-3, reads KAGVTQTPRYLIKTRGQQVTLSCSPISGHRSVSWYQQTPGQGLQFLFEYFSETQRNKGNFPGRFSGRQFSNSRSEMNVSTLELGDSALYLCASSYDNGADTQYFGPGTRLTVL.

The chain has TRBV7-8 and TRBJ1-5, with a weak D call TRBD1 (5 bases). V lost 1 base, J lost 6 bases, and 25 bases lay in between. The CDR3 is 19 amino acids. CDR1 and CDR2 (germline): SGHVS, FQNEAQ. The CDR3 DNA sequence: TGTGCCAGCAGCTTAGTGTCCTACATAGGCAGGGAGAGTATTCAGCCCCAGCATTTT. Translated, it gives CASSLVSYIGRESIQPQHF.

The chain uses TRBV30 and TRBJ2-3; 9 bases line up with TRBD1. V lost 7 bases and J lost 4; bases outside the gene matches: 12. Germline V CDR1 and CDR2: GTSNPN, SVGIG (reference sequence). This CDR3 has 15 residues. CDR3 residues: CALAGQGSRADTQYF. As DNA, the CDR3 is TGTGCCTTGGCCGGACAGGGGAGTCGCGCAGATACGCAGTATTTT.

The chain combines TRBV28 with TRBJ1-5; tentatively, D is TRBD1 (6 bases). CDR3 size: 14 residues. V was pared by 6 bases and J by 9 bases, with 18 bases between. Germline CDR1 MDHEN, CDR2 SYDVKM. CDR3 protein: CASSQRDILRPQHF. CDR3 DNA: TGTGCCAGCAGCCAAAGGGACATCCTGAGGCCCCAGCATTTT.

V gene TRBV7-6 combines with J gene TRBJ2-3, with no clear D. The V and J ends lost 1 base and 4 bases respectively, with 12 bases between them. Germline V lookup: CDR1 SGHVS, CDR2 FNYEAQ. This CDR3 region has 15 residues. In DNA form, the CDR3 reads TGTGCCAGCAGCTTAGGCAACCTAGGTGCAGATACGCAGTATTTT. It encodes CASSLGNLGADTQYF.

This clone showed up just once. The chain recombines TRBV4-2 with TRBJ2-1; D is ambiguous. The CDR3 contains 15 residues. CDR1 and CDR2 (germline): LGHNA, YNFKEQ. Trimming cost V 2 bases and J 3 bases, with 11 bases left between them. The CDR3 spells CASSQRENSYNEQFF. The CDR3 bases are TGTGCCAGCAGCCAACGAGAAAACAGCTACAATGAGCAGTTCTTC.

The rearrangement joins TRBV7-3 to TRBJ2-1, with 7 bases aligning to TRBD1. There are 13 residues in the CDR3. Germline values: CDR1 SGHTA, CDR2 FQGTGA. V was pared by 5 bases and J by 4 bases, with 2 bases of the junction left unmatched. The CDR3 here is CASSEQGYNEQFF. CDR3 nucleotides: TGTGCCAGCAGCGAACAGGGGTACAATGAGCAGTTCTTC.

This chain links TRBV29-1 with TRBJ2-2, with 8 positions matching TRBD1. CDR1 is SQVTM and CDR2 is ANQGSEA in the germline V gene. There are 12 residues in the CDR3. J was trimmed by 5 bases and V by 4 bases; bases with no gene match: 0. This CDR3 is CSVGDRTGELFF. The CDR3 DNA reads TGCAGCGTTGGGGACAGGACCGGGGAGCTGTTTTTT.

This clone was seen once. One end of the junction does not line up with germline, which may come from a read error. The chain uses TRBV7-7 and TRBJ2-2; D is uncertain. The CDR3 spans 18 residues. Germline CDR1 is SSHAT and CDR2 is FNYEAQ (reference sequence). The CDR3 spells CASSLGPLGPSNTGELFF. In DNA form, the CDR3 reads TGTGCTAGCAGCTTAGGGCCCCTCGGACCTTCGAACACCGGGGAGCTGTTTTTT.

The J gene is TRBJ2-7, the V gene TRBV16; the D is unclear. The ends were cut back, 1 base at V and 3 bases at J, with 13 bases in the middle. The CDR3 runs 15 residues. Germline CDR1 KGHSY, CDR2 FQNENV. This CDR3 reads CASSQLRAPSYEQYF. The CDR3 nucleotides are TGTGCCAGCAGCCAATTAAGGGCACCTAGCTACGAGCAGTACTTC.